This T cell receptor (beta chain) appears in the sequencing data of a study of T-cell reconstitution after alpha-beta-depleted transplantation in children (dated by TCRdb to the mid-2010s). Describing the broader study: T-cell immune reconstitution after TCRalphabeta/CD19-depleted allogeneic hematopoietic cell transplantation in children was quantitatively tracked in the study by means of TCR repertoire profiling.

Library generation was performed with PCR. The sequencer listed for this sample is Illumina HiSeq 2500. TCR libraries were prepared with molecular barcoding, using unique molecular identifiers to normalize TCRbeta repertoire quantification. Through fastp at Q25 and MiXCR, TCRdb rebuilt clones from the public reads, retaining in-frame beta chains. Each entry is one CDR3 protein sequence, shown with its most common DNA and genes. The table for this sample lists about 980,000 distinct CDR3 sequences; 25% to 30% of them were counted only once. The top ten clones comprise 28% of the sample. The paper's findings and limits, for the study overall: Hyperexpanded clone frequencies declined over subsequent months; after one year, T-cell counts and TCRbeta diversity were mostly attributed to newly produced T cells. In some patients, the high TCRbeta diversity seen at day 60 was put down to recipient T cells and intrathymic progenitors that had survived conditioning. Apparently early alphabetaT-cell count recovery about two months after transplant reportedly relied on only several hundred rapidly expanded clones derived from non-depleted graft cells.

As regards this clonotype: Its target antigen remains unknown. The input lacks base qualities; no much larger clone sits a single base away.

The intended sense of this specimen's treatment or condition label: allogeneic hematopoietic cell transplantation with graft depleted of TCRalphabeta T cells and CD19 B cells. TCRalphabeta/CD19-depleted allogeneic hematopoietic cell grafts were given to the transplant recipients, all of whom were children. This sample comprised PBMCs, mostly from graft donor cells, obtained 360 days after TCRalphabeta/CD19-depleted stem cell transplant. This receptor was taken from a boy younger than two who had a stem cell transplant for SCID, so the T cells may come from the graft donor.

The CDR3 loop reads CASSIGTPGTSSYEQYF. The DNA sequence is given as TGCGCCAGCAGCATTGGTACCCCCGGGACGTCCTCCTACGAGCAGTACTTC. The V and J genes are TRBV5-1 and TRBJ2-7, with the D gene possibly TRBD1 or TRBD2, each one fitting 5 bases. V drops 4 bases and J drops 0 bases, leaving 20 bases in between. CDR1 and CDR2 (SGHRS, YFSETQ) derive from the germline V gene. The CDR3 numbers 17 residues from cysteine through phenylalanine. Only CDR3 DNA remains: 51 bases, in frame from the first base.